The 28 T cell receptor beta chains in this list originate from one sample, sequenced in a study of cytomegalovirus exposure and HLA in healthy donors. 13 Jbeta primers and 60 Vbeta primers were used for the PCR. Repertoires were generated with immunoSEQ multiplex PCR, while TCRdb's copy carries only in-frame clones and drops some. This table holds 120,000 to 150,000 clones, approximately 80% found once. Sequenced input: PBMCs. The receptors stem from a woman aged 50 to 60 in good health and CMV-seropositive.

The rearrangement joins TRBV4-2 to TRBJ2-7; maybe TRBD2 (5 bases). CDR1 and CDR2 from the germline V gene are LGHNA and YNFKEQ. The CDR3 sequence is 14 residues long. Between the trimmed V and J ends, which lost 4 bases and 1 base, there was a span of 11 bases. Here the CDR3 reads CASSRGLESYEQYF. The CDR3 DNA sequence: TGTGCCAGCAGCCGAGGGCTAGAGTCCTACGAGCAGTACTTC.

This rearrangement joins TRBV5-1 to TRBJ1-1; 7 nucleotides match TRBD1. The CDR3 covers 14 residues. Germline loops: CDR1 SGHRS, CDR2 YFSETQ. The V segment lost 0 bases and the J segment 3 bases; nucleotides outside the gene matches: 2. CDR3 sequence reads: CASSLDRGYTEAFF. The CDR3 nucleotides read TGCGCCAGCAGCTTGGACAGGGGATACACTGAAGCTTTCTTT. The full variable domain, rest sourced from reference TRBV5-1 and TRBJ1-1, is KAGVTQTPRYLIKTRGQQVTLSCSPISGHRSVSWYQQTPGQGLQFLFEYFSETQRNKGNFPGRFSGRQFSNSRSEMNVSTLELGDSALYLCASSLDRGYTEAFFGQGTRLTVV.

The CDR3 reads CASSPIAGGRETQYF. The DNA of the CDR3 is TGCGCCAGCAGCCCCATAGCGGGGGGGCGGGAGACCCAGTACTTC. This chain uses TRBV4-1 with TRBJ2-5; TRBD2 matches 11 bases. The junction had 6 bases not matched to a gene; V was cut back by 4 bases and J by 5 bases. This CDR3 has 15 residues. The germline V gene has CDR1 MGHRA and CDR2 YSYEKL.

This chain links TRBV10-3 with TRBJ2-1, with D possibly matching TRBD1 (5 bases). The germline CDR1 and CDR2 sequences are ENHRY and SYGVKD. The ends were cut back, 0 bases at V and 10 bases at J, with 10 bases in the middle. CDR3 length: 13 amino acids. The CDR3 loop is CAISESGAQEQFF. The CDR3, as DNA: TGTGCCATCAGTGAGTCTGGGGCTCAGGAGCAGTTCTTC.

The genes are TRBV2 and TRBJ1-3, with 7 nucleotides matching TRBD1. The V segment lost 5 bases and the J segment 3 bases; nucleotides outside the gene matches: 7. Germline-derived CDR1 and CDR2 are SNHLY and FYNNEI. The CDR3 is 15 residues long. In nucleotides, the CDR3 is TGTGCCAGCAGTCGACAGGGTTCGGGTGGAAACACCATATATTTT. This encodes CASSRQGSGGNTIYF.

This chain joins TRBV2 and TRBJ2-1; D is undetermined. The CDR3 is 16 residues long. Per the germline V gene, CDR1 is SNHLY and CDR2 is FYNNEI. With 6 bases removed from V and 5 bases from J, the gap between germline ends came to 20 bases. In DNA, the CDR3 is TGTGCCAGCAGGCCCACCCTGGCCCCCCTTAACAATGAGCAGTTCTTC. Encoded protein: CASRPTLAPLNNEQFF.

The chain recombines TRBV28 with TRBJ2-6; 7 nucleotides match TRBD1. CDR3 size: 18 residues. With V trimmed by 6 bases and J by 0 bases, 11 bases remained unmatched. Germline V CDR1 and CDR2: MDHEN, SYDVKM. DNA for the CDR3: TGTGCCAGCAGCAGGCTTGGACAGGTGGGCTCTGGGGCCAACGTCCTGACTTTC. Its translation is CASSRLGQVGSGANVLTF.

This clone was detected only a few times. The rearrangement uses TRBV18 and TRBJ1-1; 8 bases are a match to TRBD1. V shed 3 bases and J 11 bases; nucleotides not matched to a gene: 14. Germline V gene data show CDR1 as KGHSH and CDR2 as LQKENI. The CDR3 totals 15 residues. The CDR3 region is CASSPTSIRTGRAFF. CDR3 sequence (DNA): TGTGCCAGCTCACCCACCTCCATTCGGACAGGGCGGGCTTTCTTT.

This sequence joins TRBV28 and TRBJ1-2, with D maybe TRBD1 (5 bases). The CDR3 loop spans 15 amino acids. V was clipped by 1 base and J by 4 bases, with 13 bases between them. Germline CDR1 reads MDHEN; CDR2 reads SYDVKM. The CDR3: CASSLSTGQGYGYTF. In DNA, the CDR3 is TGTGCCAGCAGTTTATCGACCGGCCAGGGCTATGGCTACACCTTC.

This rearrangement joins TRBV7-8 to TRBJ1-1, with unresolved D. Between the trimmed V and J ends, which lost 2 bases and 4 bases, there was a span of 11 bases. Germline V CDR1 and CDR2: SGHVS, FQNEAQ. The CDR3 is made up of 14 amino acids. The CDR3 DNA reads as TGTGCCAGCAGCTTACGGTCGGGGTTCACTGAAGCTTTCTTT. It translates to CASSLRSGFTEAFF. Combining the CDR3 with reference TRBV7-8 and TRBJ1-1 gives the whole variable domain GAGVSQSPRYKVAKRGQDVALRCDPISGHVSLFWYQQALGQGPEFLTYFQNEAQLDKSGLPSDRFFAERPEGSVSTLKIQRTQQEDSAVYLCASSLRSGFTEAFFGQGTRLTVV.

The rearrangement uses TRBV6-5 and TRBJ1-6, with 7 bases aligning to TRBD1. Germline trimming cut 2 bases from V and 10 bases from J; bases unmatched to any gene: 5. Per germline, CDR1 MNHEY and CDR2 SVGAGI. This CDR3 has 14 amino acids. In nucleotides, the CDR3 is TGTGCCAGCAGTTACGGATCAGGGGGATCACCCCTCCACTTT. This translates into CASSYGSGGSPLHF.

V is TRBV7-9 and J is TRBJ2-3; D unresolved. Germline V lookup: CDR1 SEHNR, CDR2 FQNEAQ (reference sequence). The CDR3 sequence is 12 residues long. Deletions cut 2 bases from V and 6 bases from J, with 6 bases between. The CDR3 DNA is TGTGCCAGCAGCTTAATTGGCGATACGCAGTATTTT. Protein: CASSLIGDTQYF.

The chain links TRBV19 to TRBJ1-6; no reliable D call. The CDR3 has 14 amino acids. Germline CDR1 is LNHDA and CDR2 is SQIVND (reference sequence). Trimming shortened V by 3 bases and J by 7 bases, and 10 bases separated the two germline ends. CDR3 protein: CASSIRQSNSPLHF. The CDR3 DNA reads as TGTGCCAGTAGTATCAGGCAGTCGAATTCACCCCTCCACTTT.

CDR3 sequence (DNA): TGTGCCAGCAGTGTCCCGTTCGGGGACACTGAAGCTTTCTTT. Its protein is CASSVPFGDTEAFF. V is TRBV2 and J is TRBJ1-1, with no clear D. V dropped 4 bases and J dropped 3 bases, with 12 bases sitting between them. Germline CDR1 and CDR2: SNHLY and FYNNEI. This CDR3 spans 14 amino acids.

A few counts support this clone. V usage is TRBV7-2 and J usage is TRBJ1-6; D unresolved. CDR3 length: 16 residues. Germline V gene data show CDR1 as SGHTA and CDR2 as FQGNSA. The V gene lost 5 bases and the J gene lost 6 bases, with 17 bases spanning the gap. As DNA, the CDR3 is TGTGCCAGCAGCCCCCGTTTTGCAGGAATTAATTCACCCCTCCACTTT. Amino acids: CASSPRFAGINSPLHF. Supplemented by reference TRBV7-2 and TRBJ1-6, the full variable domain reads GAGVSQSPSNKVTEKGKDVELRCDPISGHTALYWYRQSLGQGLEFLIYFQGNSAPDKSGLPSDRFSAERTGGSVSTLTIQRTQQEDSAVYLCASSPRFAGINSPLHFGNGTRLTVT.

The rearrangement links TRBV18 to TRBJ1-1; tentative D call: TRBD1 (5 bases). The CDR3 loop spans 14 amino acids. Looked up from germline, CDR1 is KGHSH and CDR2 is LQKENI. Between the trimmed V and J ends, which lost 3 bases and 1 base, there was a span of 9 bases. The chain's CDR3 is CASSPNTGNTEAFF. CDR3 DNA sequence: TGTGCCAGCTCACCCAATACAGGGAACACTGAAGCTTTCTTT.

V gene TRBV14 combines with J gene TRBJ1-2; 8 nucleotides line up with TRBD1. CDR1 is SGHDN and CDR2 is FVKESK in the germline V gene. Trimming cost V 4 bases and J 4 bases; bases outside gene matches: 5. This CDR3 contains 14 residues. The CDR3 nucleotides read TGTGCCAGCAGCCGGGACAGGAGCCTCTATGGCTACACCTTC. Translated: CASSRDRSLYGYTF.

This chain joins TRBV28 and TRBJ2-3; 7 nucleotides line up with TRBD2. The V and J ends lost 11 bases and 2 bases, in that order; junction bases with no gene match: 4. The germline gives CDR1 MDHEN, CDR2 SYDVKM. The CDR3 consists of 12 residues. For the CDR3, the DNA is TGTGCCGCGGGGGATTACACAGATACGCAGTATTTT. Protein: CAAGDYTDTQYF.

The chain is built from TRBV7-9 and TRBJ2-1, with D possibly matching TRBD2 (6 bases). Germline values: CDR1 SEHNR, CDR2 FQNEAQ (reference sequence). The CDR3 totals 16 residues. The V end lost 5 bases, the J end lost 5 bases, and 19 bases lay between the germline ends. The CDR3 here is CASSPGENSQDNEQFF. CDR3 nucleotide sequence: TGTGCCAGCAGCCCGGGAGAAAATAGCCAAGACAATGAGCAGTTCTTC.

The J gene is TRBJ1-5, the V gene TRBV5-6, with D possibly matching TRBD1 (5 bases). Trimming shortened V by 4 bases and J by 5 bases, and 10 bases separated the two germline ends. The CDR3 sequence is 13 residues long. The germline V gene has CDR1 SGHDT and CDR2 YYEEEE. The CDR3 nucleotides are TGTGCCAGCAGCCAGGGCGTGCATCAGCCCCAGCATTTT. This translates into CASSQGVHQPQHF.

The chain couples TRBV7-2 to TRBJ2-7; 8 bases align to TRBD2. The CDR3 spans 15 residues. Germline V lookup: CDR1 SGHTA, CDR2 FQGNSA. The V segment lost 5 bases and the J segment 0 bases; nucleotides outside the gene matches: 6. CDR3 DNA: TGTGCCAGCAGCCTAACTAGCGGACCCTCCTACGAGCAGTACTTC. Translated, it gives CASSLTSGPSYEQYF.

The rearrangement joins TRBV4-3 to TRBJ1-2, with 9 bases identical to TRBD1. Germline V gene data show CDR1 as LGHNA and CDR2 as YSLEER. The CDR3 consists of 13 residues. J gave up 7 bases and V 3 bases, and 3 bases lay outside the gene matches. The CDR3 sequence is CASSQLDRGGYTF. DNA of the CDR3: TGCGCCAGCAGCCAGCTGGACAGGGGTGGCTACACCTTC.

This clone was detected a few times. The chain couples TRBV5-6 to TRBJ1-3; D possibly corresponds to TRBD1 (6 bases). Trimming left V 4 bases short and J 4 bases short, with 18 bases between. Germline V gene sequence: CDR1 SGHDT, CDR2 YYEEEE. This CDR3 has 16 residues. The DNA for the CDR3 is TGTGCCAGCAGCGACTGGACAGCCCCCTACGGAAACACCATATATTTT. Encoded protein: CASSDWTAPYGNTIYF.

The chain employs TRBV4-3 and TRBJ2-7; 7 bases match TRBD1. This CDR3 contains 18 residues. Unmatched junction bases numbered 12, after V lost 1 base and J lost 0 bases. Germline CDR1 reads LGHNA; CDR2 reads YSLEER. DNA for the CDR3: TGCGCCAGCAGCCAAGGAAGGGACAGAAACGTTCGCTCCTACGAGCAGTACTTC. As protein: CASSQGRDRNVRSYEQYF.

The V and J genes are TRBV11-1 and TRBJ2-7, with 7 bases matching TRBD2. V shed 5 bases, J shed 5 bases, and the junction held 9 bases outside the gene matches. The CDR3 is 14 residues long. From germline, CDR1 is SGHAT and CDR2 FQDESV (reference sequence). The CDR3 nucleotides read TGTGCCAGCAGCATAAGTTGGGGGGGGGACGAGCAGTACTTC. Encoded protein: CASSISWGGDEQYF.

Only a few counts were recorded for this clone. This rearrangement joins TRBV11-2 to TRBJ1-2; 9 positions match TRBD1. CDR1 is SGHAT and CDR2 is FQNNGV in the germline V gene. The CDR3 runs 16 residues. V gave up 1 base and J gave up 6 bases; unmatched junction bases: 9. CDR3 sequence (DNA): TGTGCCAGCAGCTTAGCTAGGACAGGGGCCCCCGATGGCTACACCTTC. Translating it yields CASSLARTGAPDGYTF.

The rearrangement joins TRBV10-1 to TRBJ1-6; D might be TRBD1 (6 bases). The V end lost 5 bases, the J end lost 7 bases, and 9 bases lay between the germline ends. CDR3 size: 13 residues. CDR1 and CDR2 from the germline V gene are WNHNN and SYGVQD (reference sequence). The CDR3 bases are TGCGCCAGCAGTATAACAGGGAATTCACCCCTCCACTTT. Translation: CASSITGNSPLHF.

This clone appeared a few times. The chain has TRBV6-6 and TRBJ2-3, with 7 bases matching TRBD1. Germline V gene data show CDR1 as MNHNY and CDR2 as SVGAGI (reference sequence). This CDR3 contains 14 residues. V shed 2 bases, J shed 9 bases, and the junction held 8 bases outside the gene matches. The CDR3 coding sequence is TGTGCCAGCAGTTACCCCCTACAGGGGTCAACGCAGTATTTT. The encoded protein is CASSYPLQGSTQYF.